Following are 31 T cell receptor beta chains from one sample sequenced in a study of radiation and T cells in renal cell carcinoma. Assay: immunoSEQ multiplex PCR; the TCRdb copy retains only in-frame clones and omits some. Of around 26,000 clones listed, 58% are singletons. The treatment: treatment-naive control, cytoreductive nephrectomy. The starting material was tumor tissue, obtained from a patient whose treatment was nephrectomy without radiotherapy. The receptors were sampled from a man in his forties with renal cell carcinoma.

The chain recombines TRBV9 with TRBJ2-1; 16 positions agree with TRBD2. The CDR3 totals 15 residues. V dropped 3 bases and J dropped 7; count of bases not matched to a gene: 1. Germline V gene data show CDR1 as SGDLS and CDR2 as YYNGEE. The CDR3 DNA sequence: TGTGCCAGCAGCGCGGGACTAGCGGGGGGGAATGAGCAGTTCTTC. The encoded protein is CASSAGLAGGNEQFF.

This clone is medium-sized. DNA for the CDR3: TGCGCCAGCAGCTTGGAGGGGTTGCAGCCCCAGCATTTT. Translated, it gives CASSLEGLQPQHF. The gene calls are TRBV5-1 and TRBJ1-5, with D perhaps matching TRBD1 (5 bases). This CDR3 comprises 13 residues. V was shortened by 0 bases and J by 7 bases, with 8 bases between the two germline ends. Germline-derived CDR1 and CDR2 are SGHRS and YFSETQ.

This clone was found once. The chain links TRBV10-3 to TRBJ2-3; D remains unclear. The CDR3 covers 13 residues. With 4 bases removed from V and 4 bases from J, the gap between germline ends came to 9 bases. The germline V gene has CDR1 ENHRY and CDR2 SYGVKD. CDR3 amino acids: CAISALASDTQYF. The CDR3 coding sequence is TGTGCCATCAGTGCGTTGGCTTCAGATACGCAGTATTTT.

J is TRBJ1-1 and V is TRBV5-5; 8 bases agree with TRBD1. The CDR3 length is 15 residues. Germline CDR1 is SGHKS and CDR2 is YYEKEE (reference sequence). V was clipped by 4 bases and J by 1 base; unmatched bases: 6. The CDR3 coding sequence is TGTGCCAGCAGCACCCGGGACAGGCGGAACACTGAAGCTTTCTTT. It codes for CASSTRDRRNTEAFF.

The chain recombines TRBV6-1 with TRBJ2-1; 7 nucleotides line up with TRBD2. CDR3 length: 18 amino acids. Germline CDR1 is MNHNS and CDR2 is SASEGT. Unmatched junction bases numbered 14, after V lost 0 bases and J lost 6 bases. CDR3 bases: TGTGCCAGCAGTGAAGCGGGAGGGTACGCCTTATGGGGCAATGAGCAGTTCTTC. Amino acid sequence: CASSEAGGYALWGNEQFF.

The CDR3 reads CASSIASAYEQYF. In DNA, the CDR3 is TGTGCCAGTAGTATAGCATCGGCCTACGAGCAGTACTTC. The genes are TRBV19 and TRBJ2-7; no clear D. V shed 1 base and J shed 2 bases, with 6 bases lying between them. Germline V CDR1 and CDR2: LNHDA, SQIVND (reference sequence). This CDR3 is built from 13 residues. Full variable domain (remainder filled in from reference TRBV19 and TRBJ2-7): DGGITQSPKYLFRKEGQNVTLSCEQNLNHDAMYWYRQDPGQGLRLIYYSQIVNDFQKGDIAEGYSVSREKKESFPLTVTSAQKNPTAFYLCASSIASAYEQYFGPGTRLTVT.

The chain uses TRBV7-2 and TRBJ1-1; no clear D. CDR1 SGHTA and CDR2 FQGNSA come from the germline V gene. This CDR3 has 13 residues. The V end was cut by 3 bases, the J end by 7 bases, with 12 bases between. The CDR3 sequence: CASSFPSFGEAFF. DNA of the CDR3: TGTGCCAGCAGCTTCCCGTCATTTGGTGAAGCTTTCTTT.

This clone has only a few counts. The genes are TRBV15 and TRBJ1-1; D might be TRBD1 (5 bases). V was pared by 5 bases and J by 6 bases, with 22 bases between. CDR1 is LNHNV, CDR2 YYDKDF, per germline (reference sequence). The length of the CDR3 is 16 residues. CDR3 sequence: CATSGFSPQGIPEAFF. Written as DNA, the CDR3 is TGTGCCACCAGCGGATTTTCACCCCAGGGAATCCCTGAAGCTTTCTTT.

The chain couples TRBV6-6 to TRBJ2-1; no clear D. Germline CDR1 and CDR2: MNHNY and SVGAGI (reference sequence). V was shortened by 5 bases and J by 6 bases, with 11 bases between the two germline ends. CDR3 length equals 13 residues. CDR3 sequence: CASSRSTVNEQFF. The CDR3 bases are TGTGCCAGCAGTAGAAGTACGGTCAATGAGCAGTTCTTC.

This clone has just one count. This rearrangement joins TRBV5-1 to TRBJ2-1; 8 nucleotides agree with TRBD2. CDR3 length: 15 amino acids. CDR1 is SGHRS and CDR2 is YFSETQ in the germline V gene. V lost 4 bases and J lost 8; bases outside the gene matches: 11. The chain's CDR3 is CASSRRKAGVDEQFF. The CDR3 DNA follows: TGCGCCAGCAGCCGCCGCAAAGCGGGAGTCGATGAGCAGTTCTTC.

The chain has TRBV19 and TRBJ1-1; D may be TRBD1 (5 bases). Per germline, CDR1 LNHDA and CDR2 SQIVND (reference sequence). This CDR3 is 15 amino acids long. Trimming shortened V by 6 bases and J by 1 base, and 15 bases separated the two germline ends. DNA of the CDR3: TGTGCCAGTAGCGGGACCTGGACTGCGAACACTGAAGCTTTCTTT. Translated, it gives CASSGTWTANTEAFF.

The chain couples TRBV5-1 to TRBJ1-1; no clear D. Germline V gene lookup returns CDR1 SGHRS and CDR2 YFSETQ. The CDR3 runs to 14 residues. V lost 4 bases to trimming and J lost 6 bases, with 16 bases between them. The CDR3 region has the DNA TGCGCCAGCAGCCCCGAGCCCGGTGGGGCTGAAGCTTTCTTT. Amino acids: CASSPEPGGAEAFF.

This clone is labeled medium-sized. J is TRBJ2-7 and V is TRBV6-5; unclear D gene. The CDR3 spans 14 residues. Germline CDR1 reads MNHEY; CDR2 reads SVGAGI. V lost 6 bases and J 0 bases, leaving 12 bases between the germline ends. The DNA of the CDR3 is TGTGCCAGCAGAAGGACGAGGAGCTCCTACGAGCAGTACGTC. Translating it yields CASRRTRSSYEQYV.

This clone is a singleton in its sample. The rearrangement joins TRBV5-4 to TRBJ2-3, with 11 bases matching TRBD2. Germline values: CDR1 SGHNT, CDR2 YYREEE (reference sequence). The CDR3 runs to 16 residues. V lost 0 bases, J lost 6 bases, and 6 bases stayed unmatched. CDR3 bases: TGTGCCAGCAGCTTGGCGGCCACTAGCGGGGGTGATACGCAGTATTTT. It translates to CASSLAATSGGDTQYF.

In this sample, this clone turned up a few times. The chain couples TRBV7-6 to TRBJ1-1, with D possibly being TRBD1 (5 bases). CDR1 and CDR2 from the germline V gene are SGHVS and FNYEAQ. V lost 2 bases and J 8 bases, leaving 12 bases between the germline ends. The CDR3 runs to 13 residues. The CDR3 nucleotides read TGTGCCAGCAGCTTACCCAACAGGCCCGAAGCTTTCTTT. Amino acid sequence: CASSLPNRPEAFF.

This clone is medium-sized (0.01 to 0.1%). The chain has TRBV7-3 and TRBJ1-1, with TRBD1 matching over 7 bases. J gave up 8 bases and V 5 bases, and 8 bases lay outside the gene matches. The CDR3 covers 13 residues. Germline loops: CDR1 SGHTA, CDR2 FQGTGA. The CDR3 reads CASSLTGVREAFF. CDR3 in DNA: TGTGCCAGCAGCCTTACAGGGGTACGGGAAGCTTTCTTT.

V usage is TRBV5-1 and J usage is TRBJ1-2; no reliable D call. V was shortened by 1 base and J by 4 bases, with 5 bases between the two germline ends. Per the germline V gene, CDR1 is SGHRS and CDR2 is YFSETQ. The CDR3 sequence is 12 residues long. DNA for the CDR3: TGCGCCAGCAGCTTGACCAGCTATGGCTACACCTTC. It encodes CASSLTSYGYTF.

This clone was found a few times. The V call is TRBV5-1, the J call TRBJ1-2, with D maybe TRBD1 (5 bases). With 3 bases removed from V and 2 bases from J, the gap between germline ends came to 14 bases. CDR1 SGHRS and CDR2 YFSETQ come from the germline V gene. The length of the CDR3 is 15 residues. CDR3 loop: CASSSLGGANYGYTF. CDR3 bases: TGCGCCAGCAGCTCACTTGGAGGGGCCAACTATGGCTACACCTTC.

The chain has TRBV30 and TRBJ1-3; D may be TRBD1 (5 bases). Germline V gives CDR1 GTSNPN, CDR2 SVGIG (reference sequence). The CDR3 has 14 residues. V lost 2 bases, J lost 2 bases, and 10 bases lay in between. The CDR3 here is CAWSNSGTGNTIYF. The DNA of the CDR3 is TGTGCCTGGAGTAATTCAGGGACTGGAAACACCATATATTTT. Based on the CDR3 plus reference TRBV30 and TRBJ1-3, the full variable domain is SQTIHQWPATLVQPVGSPLSLECTVEGTSNPNLYWYRQAAGRGLQLLFYSVGIGQISSEVPQNLSASRPQDRQFILSSKKLLLSDSGFYLCAWSNSGTGNTIYFGEGSWLTVV.

The table lists this clone with a count of one. The genes are TRBV28 and TRBJ2-1; no clear D. Looked up from germline, CDR1 is MDHEN and CDR2 is SYDVKM. V shed 3 bases and J shed 7 bases, with 7 bases lying between them. CDR3 length: 12 amino acids. CDR3 amino acids: CASSFGRNEQFF. CDR3 coding DNA: TGTGCCAGCAGTTTCGGCAGAAATGAGCAGTTCTTC. Full variable domain (missing parts from reference TRBV28 and TRBJ2-1): DVKVTQSSRYLVKRTGEKVFLECVQDMDHENMFWYRQDPGLGLRLIYFSYDVKMKEKGDIPEGYSVSREKKERFSLILESASTNQTSMYLCASSFGRNEQFFGPGTRLTVL.

This clone was seen a handful of times. The V call is TRBV18, the J call TRBJ2-1, with D unresolved. Between the trimmed V and J ends, which lost 6 bases and 4 bases, there was a span of 16 bases. The CDR3 is 15 residues long. Per germline, CDR1 KGHSH and CDR2 LQKENI. The chain's CDR3 is CASSAVSVLYNEQFF. The CDR3 coding sequence is TGTGCCAGCTCCGCAGTGAGTGTATTGTACAATGAGCAGTTCTTC. Based on the CDR3 plus reference TRBV18 and TRBJ2-1, the full variable domain is NAGVMQNPRHLVRRRGQEARLRCSPMKGHSHVYWYRQLPEEGLKFMVYLQKENIIDESGMPKERFSAEFPKEGPSILRIQQVVRGDSAAYFCASSAVSVLYNEQFFGPGTRLTVL.

The rearrangement links TRBV5-4 to TRBJ2-3; 7 bases are a match to TRBD2. This CDR3 is built from 15 residues. Germline-derived CDR1 and CDR2 are SGHNT and YYREEE (reference sequence). J gave up 4 bases and V 1 base, and 6 bases lay outside the gene matches. CDR3 DNA: TGTGCCAGCAGCTTGCCAGCGGGACTCGCAGATACGCAGTATTTT. This translates into CASSLPAGLADTQYF. Using reference TRBV5-4 and TRBJ2-3 for the parts outside the CDR3, the full variable domain is ETGVTQSPTHLIKTRGQQVTLRCSSQSGHNTVSWYQQALGQGPQFIFQYYREEENGRGNFPPRFSGLQFPNYSSELNVNALELDDSALYLCASSLPAGLADTQYFGPGTRLTVL.

V is TRBV9 and J is TRBJ2-2, with no clear D. Trimming shortened V by 0 bases and J by 1 base, and 4 bases separated the two germline ends. CDR1 and CDR2 from the germline V gene are SGDLS and YYNGEE. The CDR3 spans 14 residues. The CDR3 loop is CASSVAGNTGELFF. The CDR3 nucleotides are TGTGCCAGCAGCGTAGCGGGGAACACCGGGGAGCTGTTTTTT.

The chain combines TRBV18 with TRBJ1-6; tentatively, D is TRBD1 (6 bases). The CDR3 is 18 amino acids. V lost 1 base to trimming and J lost 7 bases, with 20 bases between them. Germline V gene lookup returns CDR1 KGHSH and CDR2 LQKENI. The CDR3 nucleotides read TGTGCCAGCTCACCACGCCGGGACCCAAATAGGGGGAATTCACCCCTCCACTTT. This codes for CASSPRRDPNRGNSPLHF. The full variable domain, its missing parts supplied by reference TRBV18 and TRBJ1-6, is NAGVMQNPRHLVRRRGQEARLRCSPMKGHSHVYWYRQLPEEGLKFMVYLQKENIIDESGMPKERFSAEFPKEGPSILRIQQVVRGDSAAYFCASSPRRDPNRGNSPLHFGNGTRLTVT.

This clone has just a few counts. The DNA of the CDR3 is TGTGCCATCAGTGAGGTGGGGACAGGGGTCTACGAGCAGTACGTC. Its translation: CAISEVGTGVYEQYV. V is TRBV10-3 and J is TRBJ2-7, with 10 bases lining up with TRBD1. Germline loops: CDR1 ENHRY, CDR2 SYGVKD. Trimming removed 2 bases from V and 3 bases from J; junction bases left unmatched: 4. The CDR3 loop spans 15 amino acids.

The rearrangement links TRBV4-2 to TRBJ1-1; no clear D gene. The CDR3 extends over 14 amino acids. CDR1 LGHNA and CDR2 YNFKEQ come from the germline V gene. Trimming pared 0 bases from V and 0 bases from J, leaving 5 bases between. CDR3 residues: CASSQERMNTEAFF. The DNA of the CDR3 is TGTGCCAGCAGCCAAGAGAGAATGAACACTGAAGCTTTCTTT.

This clone was recorded once. The rearrangement links TRBV6-5 to TRBJ2-7, with unresolved D. Trimming left V 5 bases short and J 4 bases short, with 12 bases between. The CDR3 totals 13 residues. Germline V CDR1 and CDR2: MNHEY, SVGAGI. The CDR3 reads CASSPRSGYEQYF. CDR3 nucleotides: TGTGCCAGCAGTCCCAGGTCCGGGTACGAGCAGTACTTC.

The J gene is TRBJ1-1, the V gene TRBV6-6; D is perhaps TRBD1 (6 bases). From germline, CDR1 is MNHNY and CDR2 SVGAGI (reference sequence). This CDR3 region has 12 residues. The V and J ends lost 11 bases and 3 bases respectively, with 13 bases between them. CDR3 DNA: TGTGCCGTACAGGGTCCGGACACTGAAGCTTTCTTT. Translating it yields CAVQGPDTEAFF.

In its sample, this clone ranks as medium-sized. CDR3 sequence: CASSSGPNQPQHF. Here the CDR3 DNA reads TGTGCCAGCAGCTCGGGGCCAAATCAGCCCCAGCATTTT. V and J are TRBV7-9 and TRBJ1-5; TRBD1 might be the D (5 bases). This CDR3 has 13 amino acids. CDR1 is SEHNR, CDR2 FQNEAQ, per germline (reference sequence). The ends were cut back, 4 bases at V and 4 bases at J, with 8 bases in the middle.

There are a few counts of this clone. The rearrangement joins TRBV19 to TRBJ1-1, with TRBD1 as a possible D gene (5 bases). Germline V lookup: CDR1 LNHDA, CDR2 SQIVND (reference sequence). The V end was cut by 9 bases, the J end by 2 bases, with 19 bases between. The CDR3 is 15 residues long. The CDR3 DNA reads as TGTGCCAGCCAGGACATGCTCCCTTCTAACACTGAAGCTTTCTTT. Translated: CASQDMLPSNTEAFF.

The chain has TRBV7-6 and TRBJ1-6, with 8 positions matching TRBD1. Germline CDR1 SGHVS, CDR2 FNYEAQ. The CDR3 contains 14 residues. With 3 bases clipped from V and 7 bases from J, the junction kept 2 bases outside the gene matches. CDR3 nucleotides: TGTGCCAGCAGCTTGAGGACAGGGAATTCACCCCTCCACTTT. It codes for CASSLRTGNSPLHF. The full variable domain, in which reference TRBV7-6 and TRBJ1-6 provide the parts outside the CDR3, is GAGVSQSPRYKVTKRGQDVALRCDPISGHVSLYWYRQALGQGPEFLTYFNYEAQQDKSGLPNDRFSAERPEGSISTLTIQRTEQRDSAMYRCASSLRTGNSPLHFGNGTRLTVT.